This T cell receptor (beta chain) was recovered during a study of T cells in Graves' hyperthyroidism and ophthalmopathy. Germline CDR1 reads SNHLY; CDR2 reads FYNNEI. Trimming removed 8 bases from V and 1 base from J, with 11 bases in between. The CDR3 has 13 residues. TCR beta CDR3 regions were amplified from RNA. TCR CDR3 underwent first-round RT-PCR with the HTBI primer set. TCRdb recomputed calls from the multiplex PCR reads with MiXCR, one row per CDR3 protein. The table records about 350,000 distinct CDR3 sequences, 13% to 15% of them present only once. Source material: blood. The gene calls are TRBV2 and TRBJ2-5; D possibly corresponds to TRBD1 (5 bases). The source of this sequence is a woman aged 55-70 years with Graves' ophthalmopathy. The CDR3: CASGQGSQETQYF. DNA of the CDR3: TGTGCCAGCGGCCAGGGATCCCAAGAGACCCAGTACTTC. The variable domain in full, with the rest retrieved from reference TRBV2 and TRBJ2-5, is EPEVTQTPSHQVTQMGQEVILRCVPISNHLYFYWYRQILGQKVEFLVSFYNNEISEKSEIFDDQFSVERPDGSNFTLKIRSTKLEDSAMYFCASGQGSQETQYFGPGTRLLVL.